Here is one T cell receptor beta chain with its context. What it binds is not known. The V gene's germline CDR1 is MDHEN and CDR2 SYDVKM. The CDR3 runs to 16 residues. The sample belongs to a study of monozygotic twins with inflammatory bowel disease. One entry per CDR3 protein, without DNA, is what TCRdb gives after re-calling the 5' RACE reads. The listing contains roughly 100,000 distinct CDR3 sequences. Whole-study findings and limits: Researchers report that IBD patients shared fewer clonotypes with others than healthy twins, especially amid disease activity. The co-twins with IBD showed lower TCRbeta diversity (inverse Simpson) than their healthy siblings.

The TCR sequence derives from a human donor with ulcerative colitis or Crohn's disease, or a healthy co-twin of an affected twin (not recorded which). Sequenced sample: blood. The rearrangement joins TRBV28 to TRBJ1-3; the D call of TRBD1 rests on TCRdb alone, since no DNA is present to check it. CDR3 sequence reads: CASSRGGLLSGNTIYF.